Reported below is one TCR beta chain. Treatment-naive patients with stable or active relapsing-remitting disease were the multiple sclerosis controls. Reverse transcription of about 0.45 to 1 ug RNA used random hexamers. In TCRdb, the immunoSEQ multiplex PCR reads were re-called with MiXCR into one record per CDR3 protein. The table records around 170,000 distinct CDR3 sequences, roughly 96% of them present only once. This sample is part of a study of CD8 T cells in Susac syndrome. This CDR3 has 18 amino acids. Germline CDR1 and CDR2: SGHTA and FQGNSA. The V gene lost 5 bases and the J gene lost 3 bases, with 22 bases spanning the gap.

The chain joins TRBV7-2 to TRBJ2-2, with D hard to call. The TCR was taken from a human donor with multiple sclerosis. Material for sequencing was CD8+ T cells from PBMCs. The CDR3 bases are TGTGCCAGCAGCCTCCAACCGTTAAAACAGAGATACACCGGGGAGCTGTTTTTT. Its protein product is CASSLQPLKQRYTGELFF.